This TCR beta chain derives from a study of T cells after posttransplantation cyclophosphamide. Study-wide findings and caveats: Recipient CMV seropositivity and CMV reactivation strongly tracked TRB clonality. Later post-transplant blood repertoires were often dominated by donor CD8+ memory clones. Tissue-infiltrating T cells from skin or gut overlapped little with blood T cells.

The CDR3 totals 14 residues. Germline V gene sequence: CDR1 MNHNS, CDR2 SASEGT. V was trimmed by 2 bases and J by 6 bases, leaving 11 bases between them. Concerning this clone itself: What it binds is unknown.

Clones were read by immunoSEQ multiplex PCR, and TCRdb kept only the in-frame ones, dropping some. The sample lists 2,500 to 3,000 clones, roughly four fifths occurring once. The specimen was PBMCs. This clonotype originated in a man younger than 45 with a blood cancer, CMV-positive, and with a related stem cell donor. J is TRBJ1-5 and V is TRBV6-1; D may be TRBD1 (5 bases). This CDR3 reads CASSESRGIQPQHF. The CDR3 DNA follows: TGTGCCAGCAGTGAAAGTAGGGGCATTCAGCCCCAGCATTTT.